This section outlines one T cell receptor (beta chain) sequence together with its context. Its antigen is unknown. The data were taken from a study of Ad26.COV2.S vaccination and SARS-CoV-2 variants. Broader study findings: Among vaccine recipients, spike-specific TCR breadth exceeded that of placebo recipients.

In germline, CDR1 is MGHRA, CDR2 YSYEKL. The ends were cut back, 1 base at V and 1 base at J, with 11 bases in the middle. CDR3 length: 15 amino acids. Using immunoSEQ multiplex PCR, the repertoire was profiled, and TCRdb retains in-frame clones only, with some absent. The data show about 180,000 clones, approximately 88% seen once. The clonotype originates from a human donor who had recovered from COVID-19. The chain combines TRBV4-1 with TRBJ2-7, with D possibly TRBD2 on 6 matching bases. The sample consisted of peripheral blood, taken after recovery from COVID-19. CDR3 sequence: CASSQGPGSSYEQYF. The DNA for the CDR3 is TGCGCCAGCAGCCAAGGACCCGGGAGTTCCTACGAGCAGTACTTC.